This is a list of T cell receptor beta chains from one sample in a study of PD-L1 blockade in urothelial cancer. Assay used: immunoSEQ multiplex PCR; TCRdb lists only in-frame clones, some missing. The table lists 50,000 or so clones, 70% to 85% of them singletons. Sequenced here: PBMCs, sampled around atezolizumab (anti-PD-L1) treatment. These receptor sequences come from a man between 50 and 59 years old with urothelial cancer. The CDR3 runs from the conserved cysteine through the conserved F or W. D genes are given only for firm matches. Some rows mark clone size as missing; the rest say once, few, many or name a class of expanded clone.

CDR3 DNA: TGTGCCAGCAGTCCGCGGGACAGGGGTTCCTACGAGCAGTACTTC
CDR3 protein: CASSPRDRGSYEQYF
J gene: TRBJ2-7
clone size: NA
V gene: TRBV6-5
CDR3 length: 15
D gene: TRBD1

CDR3 DNA: TGCAGCGTTGCGACTAGCGGGAGCACAGATACGCAGTATTTT
CDR3 protein: CSVATSGSTDTQYF
J gene: TRBJ2-3
clone size: NA
V gene: TRBV29-1
CDR3 length: 14
D gene: TRBD2

CDR3 DNA: TGTGCCAGCAGTTCAACTATAGGACTAGCGGACACAGATACGCAGTATTTT
CDR3 protein: CASSSTIGLADTDTQYF
J gene: TRBJ2-3
clone size: NA
V gene: TRBV28
CDR3 length: 17
D gene: TRBD2

CDR3 DNA: TGTGCCAGCAGCCAAGGAGGCGGTAGCAACCAGCCCCAGCATTTT
CDR3 protein: CASSQGGGSNQPQHF
J gene: TRBJ1-5
clone size: NA
V gene: TRBV4-2
CDR3 length: 15
D gene: NA

CDR3 DNA: TGTGCCAGCAGCTTAGAGAGGGACAGGGCCTCCTACGAGCAGTACTTC
CDR3 protein: CASSLERDRASYEQYF
J gene: TRBJ2-7
clone size: NA
V gene: TRBV7-9
CDR3 length: 16
D gene: TRBD1

CDR3 DNA: TGTGCCAGCGGGGGGGCCGGCGGCGAGACCCAGTACTTC
CDR3 protein: CASGGAGGETQYF
J gene: TRBJ2-5
clone size: NA
V gene: TRBV5-6
CDR3 length: 13
D gene: NA

CDR3 DNA: TGTGCCAGCAGGCGCACAGGGTGGAGAGAGACCCAGTACTTC
CDR3 protein: CASRRTGWRETQYF
J gene: TRBJ2-5
clone size: NA
V gene: TRBV6-5
CDR3 length: 14
D gene: NA

CDR3 DNA: TGTGCCAGCAGCCCGCCAGGGGCCGGGGAGCTGTTTTTT
CDR3 protein: CASSPPGAGELFF
J gene: TRBJ2-2
clone size: NA
V gene: TRBV5-6
CDR3 length: 13
D gene: NA

CDR3 DNA: TGTGCCAGCAGCTTGATGGCTCTAGCGGGAAAAGATACGCAGTATTTT
CDR3 protein: CASSLMALAGKDTQYF
J gene: TRBJ2-3
clone size: NA
V gene: TRBV5-6
CDR3 length: 16
D gene: TRBD2

CDR3 DNA: TGCGCCAGCAGCCAAGAAAGGGGCTCTCCTGAAGCTTTCTTT
CDR3 protein: CASSQERGSPEAFF
J gene: TRBJ1-1
clone size: NA
V gene: TRBV4-1
CDR3 length: 14
D gene: NA

CDR3 DNA: TGTGCCAGCTCACCAAGTTTGCAGGGGGAGCAGTACTTC
CDR3 protein: CASSPSLQGEQYF
J gene: TRBJ2-7
clone size: NA
V gene: TRBV18
CDR3 length: 13
D gene: NA

CDR3 DNA: TGTGCCAGCAGCGCCCAACAGGGCATTCTACTCGGTGGCTACACCTTC
CDR3 protein: CASSAQQGILLGGYTF
J gene: TRBJ1-2
clone size: once
V gene: TRBV7-6
CDR3 length: 16
D gene: NA

CDR3 DNA: TGCGCCAGCAGCTTGGGGACTAGCGTAGAGACCCAGTACTTC
CDR3 protein: CASSLGTSVETQYF
J gene: TRBJ2-5
clone size: NA
V gene: TRBV5-1
CDR3 length: 14
D gene: TRBD2

CDR3 DNA: TGCGCCAGCAGCCAGACCGGGAGCGCTATCTTCACTGAAGCTTTCTTT
CDR3 protein: CASSQTGSAIFTEAFF
J gene: TRBJ1-1
clone size: NA
V gene: TRBV4-1
CDR3 length: 16
D gene: NA

CDR3 DNA: TGTGCCAGCAATGCAGGGGTAGTAGATACGCAGTATTTT
CDR3 protein: CASNAGVVDTQYF
J gene: TRBJ2-3
clone size: NA
V gene: TRBV28
CDR3 length: 13
D gene: NA

CDR3 DNA: TGCGCCAGCAGCCACCGGACAGGTACTGCAAGCTCCTACGAGCAGTACTTC
CDR3 protein: CASSHRTGTASSYEQYF
J gene: TRBJ2-7
clone size: NA
V gene: TRBV4-3
CDR3 length: 17
D gene: TRBD1

CDR3 DNA: TGCGCCAGCAGCCCGGACATTAATCAGCCCCAGCATTTT
CDR3 protein: CASSPDINQPQHF
J gene: TRBJ1-5
clone size: few
V gene: TRBV10-1
CDR3 length: 13
D gene: NA

CDR3 DNA: TGCGCCAGCAGCCCGCATAGTTTCTCCTACGAGCAGTACTTC
CDR3 protein: CASSPHSFSYEQYF
J gene: TRBJ2-7
clone size: NA
V gene: TRBV10-2
CDR3 length: 14
D gene: NA

CDR3 DNA: TGTGCCAGCAGCTTAGGACAGGGGACTGAAGCTTTCTTT
CDR3 protein: CASSLGQGTEAFF
J gene: TRBJ1-1
clone size: NA
V gene: TRBV7-3
CDR3 length: 13
D gene: TRBD1

CDR3 DNA: TGTGCCAGCAGTTACCGCAGGGTCGCTGGAAACACCATATATTTT
CDR3 protein: CASSYRRVAGNTIYF
J gene: TRBJ1-3
clone size: NA
V gene: TRBV6-5
CDR3 length: 15
D gene: NA

CDR3 DNA: TGTGCCTGGAGCTCGGACAGGCGTAATGAAAAACTGTTTTTT
CDR3 protein: CAWSSDRRNEKLFF
J gene: TRBJ1-4
clone size: NA
V gene: TRBV30
CDR3 length: 14
D gene: TRBD1

CDR3 DNA: TGCGCCAGCAGCTTGGATATAAGGGGCCCCAGCTCCTATAATTCACCCCTCCACTTT
CDR3 protein: CASSLDIRGPSSYNSPLHF
J gene: TRBJ1-6
clone size: NA
V gene: TRBV5-1
CDR3 length: 19
D gene: NA

CDR3 DNA: TGTGCCAGCAGTTTATCGGGGGGGTACGAGCAGTACTTC
CDR3 protein: CASSLSGGYEQYF
J gene: TRBJ2-7
clone size: NA
V gene: TRBV27
CDR3 length: 13
D gene: TRBD2

CDR3 DNA: TGTGCCAGCAGCTTAGACAATAATTCACCCCTCCACTTT
CDR3 protein: CASSLDNNSPLHF
J gene: TRBJ1-6
clone size: medium-sized
V gene: TRBV7-9
CDR3 length: 13
D gene: NA

CDR3 DNA: TGTGCCAGCACCCTAGGGACTAGCGCCAAAAACATTCAGTACTTC
CDR3 protein: CASTLGTSAKNIQYF
J gene: TRBJ2-4
clone size: NA
V gene: TRBV28
CDR3 length: 15
D gene: TRBD2